This passage covers 9 T cell receptor beta chains from one sample sequenced in a study of Ad26.COV2.S vaccination and SARS-CoV-2 variants. Generated by immunoSEQ multiplex PCR, the TCRdb table keeps only in-frame clones and is missing some. The repertoire has about 140,000 clones, 80% to 90% of them found once; the top ten carry approximately 5%. The sample in question was peripheral blood, obtained after recovery from COVID-19. The receptors here all came from a human donor who had recovered from COVID-19.

The V call is TRBV10-3, the J call TRBJ1-4; D ambiguous. The CDR3 length is 13 residues. Germline CDR1 reads ENHRY; CDR2 reads SYGVKD. Deletions cut 2 bases from V and 6 bases from J, with 7 bases between. The CDR3 reads CAISEGADEKLFF. The CDR3 nucleotides read TGTGCCATCAGTGAGGGCGCGGATGAAAAACTGTTTTTT.

V usage is TRBV12-5 and J usage is TRBJ2-7, with TRBD2 matching over 7 bases. The germline CDR1 and CDR2 sequences are LGHNT and FRNRAP. There are 13 residues in the CDR3. V shed 7 bases and J 3 bases; nucleotides not matched to a gene: 6. DNA for the CDR3: TGTGCTAGTGCTAACTCGGGAGGCTACGAGCAGTACTTC. The encoded protein is CASANSGGYEQYF.

This sequence joins TRBV19 and TRBJ2-7; D is uncertain. The germline V gene has CDR1 LNHDA and CDR2 SQIVND (reference sequence). The V end was cut by 7 bases, the J end by 0 bases, with 13 bases between. The CDR3 length is 14 residues. CDR3 sequence reads: CASTLYYPSYEQYF. The CDR3 coding sequence is TGTGCCAGTACCCTATACTACCCCTCCTACGAGCAGTACTTC. Complete variable domain (other parts from reference TRBV19 and TRBJ2-7): DGGITQSPKYLFRKEGQNVTLSCEQNLNHDAMYWYRQDPGQGLRLIYYSQIVNDFQKGDIAEGYSVSREKKESFPLTVTSAQKNPTAFYLCASTLYYPSYEQYFGPGTRLTVT.

The V and J genes are TRBV5-4 and TRBJ1-1, with a tentative D call TRBD1 (6 bases). Germline loops: CDR1 SGHNT, CDR2 YYREEE (reference sequence). The length of the CDR3 is 15 residues. The V end lost 5 bases, the J end lost 4 bases, and 18 bases lay between the germline ends. The chain's CDR3 is CASSPGHWEGTEAFF. CDR3 coding DNA: TGTGCCAGCAGTCCGGGACATTGGGAAGGCACTGAAGCTTTCTTT.

The chain couples TRBV27 to TRBJ2-7; TRBD1 might be the D (5 bases). Germline values: CDR1 MNHEY, CDR2 SMNVEV (reference sequence). V lost 4 bases, J lost 6 bases, and 13 bases lay in between. CDR3 length: 13 amino acids. CDR3 sequence: CASSSSGRGEQYF. Here the CDR3 DNA reads TGTGCCAGCAGTTCCTCAGGTAGGGGCGAGCAGTACTTC.

This sequence joins TRBV28 and TRBJ2-4, with D hard to call. The germline CDR1 and CDR2 sequences are MDHEN and SYDVKM. The CDR3 runs to 12 residues. Trimming removed 5 bases at V and 0 bases at J, with 2 bases between. The CDR3 loop is CASSTAKNIQYF. The CDR3 bases are TGTGCCAGCAGTACAGCCAAAAACATTCAGTACTTC.

The chain couples TRBV28 to TRBJ2-5, with TRBD2 as a possible D gene (5 bases). This CDR3 comprises 15 residues. Germline assignment: CDR1 MDHEN and CDR2 SYDVKM. V dropped 5 bases and J dropped 2 bases, with 15 bases sitting between them. The CDR3 coding sequence is TGTGCCAGCAGTACCCTGTTGGGAGATCAAGAGACCCAGTACTTC. This sequence encodes CASSTLLGDQETQYF.

This sequence joins TRBV5-5 and TRBJ2-7; D might be TRBD1 (6 bases). This CDR3 comprises 15 residues. V was shortened by 4 bases and J by 2 bases, with 16 bases between the two germline ends. Looked up from germline, CDR1 is SGHKS and CDR2 is YYEKEE (reference sequence). The CDR3 reads CASSTAPTGAYEQYF. The DNA of the CDR3 is TGTGCCAGCAGCACCGCACCGACAGGAGCCTACGAGCAGTACTTC.

The gene calls are TRBV9 and TRBJ2-6, with unresolved D. The germline gives CDR1 SGDLS, CDR2 YYNGEE. There are 13 residues in the CDR3. Trimming stripped 7 bases from V and 3 bases from J, with 8 bases between. In DNA form, the CDR3 reads TGTGCCAGCGGACCCAGTGGGGCCAACGTCCTGACTTTC. Its translation: CASGPSGANVLTF.